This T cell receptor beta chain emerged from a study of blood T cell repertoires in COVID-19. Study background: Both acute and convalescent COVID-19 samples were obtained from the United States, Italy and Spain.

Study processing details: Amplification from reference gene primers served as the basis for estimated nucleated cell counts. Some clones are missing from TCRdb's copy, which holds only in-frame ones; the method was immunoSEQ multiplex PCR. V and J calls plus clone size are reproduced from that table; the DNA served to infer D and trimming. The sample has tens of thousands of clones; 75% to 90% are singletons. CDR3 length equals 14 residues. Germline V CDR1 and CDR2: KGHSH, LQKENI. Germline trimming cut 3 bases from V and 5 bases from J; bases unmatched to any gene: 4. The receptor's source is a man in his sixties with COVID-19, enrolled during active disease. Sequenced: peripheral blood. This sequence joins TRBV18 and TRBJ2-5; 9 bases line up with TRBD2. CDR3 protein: CASSPAGGEETQYF. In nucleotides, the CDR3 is TGTGCCAGCTCACCGGCGGGAGGGGAGGAGACCCAGTACTTC. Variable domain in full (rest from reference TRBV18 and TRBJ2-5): NAGVMQNPRHLVRRRGQEARLRCSPMKGHSHVYWYRQLPEEGLKFMVYLQKENIIDESGMPKERFSAEFPKEGPSILRIQQVVRGDSAAYFCASSPAGGEETQYFGPGTRLLVL.